The clone carrying this TCR beta chain has a handful of counts. Its antigen is currently unknown. The PCR contained 60 Vbeta and 13 Jbeta primers. Assay: immunoSEQ multiplex PCR; the TCRdb copy retains only in-frame clones and omits some. Among fewer than 200,000 clones listed, 76% were seen once. This CDR3 has 14 amino acids. Germline V gene data show CDR1 as SGHNT and CDR2 as YYREEE (reference sequence). Trimming stripped 3 bases from V and 4 bases from J, with 13 bases between. This entry belongs to a study of cytomegalovirus exposure and HLA in healthy donors. Broader study findings: It was confirmed in vitro that three of the CMV-associated chains were specific for CMV antigens.

Though probably carrying unrecorded immune exposures, donors were nominally healthy at sampling. The specimen sequenced was PBMCs. The gene calls are TRBV5-4 and TRBJ1-2, with a weak D call TRBD1 (6 bases). This clonotype originated in a man aged 55 to 69 in good health and CMV-seronegative. The CDR3 sequence is CASSSGTRSYGYTF. The CDR3 nucleotides are TGTGCCAGCAGCTCCGGGACACGGTCCTATGGCTACACCTTC.